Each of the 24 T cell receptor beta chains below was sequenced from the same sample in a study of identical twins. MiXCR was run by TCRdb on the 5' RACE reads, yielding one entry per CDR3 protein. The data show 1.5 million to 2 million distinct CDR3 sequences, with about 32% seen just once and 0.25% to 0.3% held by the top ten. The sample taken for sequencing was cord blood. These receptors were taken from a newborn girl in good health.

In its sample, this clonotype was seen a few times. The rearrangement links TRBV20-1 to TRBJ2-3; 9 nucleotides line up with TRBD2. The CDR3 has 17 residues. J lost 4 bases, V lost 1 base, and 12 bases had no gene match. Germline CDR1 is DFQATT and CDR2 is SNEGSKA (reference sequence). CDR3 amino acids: CSARGGTGTSPPDTQYF. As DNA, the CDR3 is TGCAGTGCTAGAGGGGGGACCGGGACTAGCCCCCCAGATACGCAGTATTTT.

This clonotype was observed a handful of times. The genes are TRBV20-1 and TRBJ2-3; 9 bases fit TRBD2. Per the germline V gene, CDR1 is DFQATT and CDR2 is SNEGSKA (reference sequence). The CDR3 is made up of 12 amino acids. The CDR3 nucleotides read TGCAGGTTAGCGGGAGACCCAGATACGCAGTATTTT. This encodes CRLAGDPDTQYF.

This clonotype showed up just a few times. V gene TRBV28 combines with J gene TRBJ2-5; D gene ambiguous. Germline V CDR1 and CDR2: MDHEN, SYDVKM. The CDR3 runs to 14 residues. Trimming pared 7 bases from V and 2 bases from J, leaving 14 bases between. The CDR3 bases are TGTGCCAGCACCGCGGACGGTCTTCAAGAGACCCAGTACTTC. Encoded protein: CASTADGLQETQYF.

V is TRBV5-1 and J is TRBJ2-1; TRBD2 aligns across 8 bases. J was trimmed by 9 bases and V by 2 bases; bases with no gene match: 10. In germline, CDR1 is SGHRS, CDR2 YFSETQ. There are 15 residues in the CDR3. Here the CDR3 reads CASSFASGLGGEQFF. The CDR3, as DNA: TGCGCCAGCAGCTTTGCTAGCGGGTTAGGAGGTGAGCAGTTCTTC.

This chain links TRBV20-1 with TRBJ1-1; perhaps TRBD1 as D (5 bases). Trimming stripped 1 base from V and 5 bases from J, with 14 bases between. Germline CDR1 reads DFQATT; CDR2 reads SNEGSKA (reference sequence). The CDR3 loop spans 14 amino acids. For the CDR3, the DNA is TGCAGTGCTAGAGGTGGGGGGGGGAAGACTGAAGCTTTCTTT. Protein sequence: CSARGGGGKTEAFF.

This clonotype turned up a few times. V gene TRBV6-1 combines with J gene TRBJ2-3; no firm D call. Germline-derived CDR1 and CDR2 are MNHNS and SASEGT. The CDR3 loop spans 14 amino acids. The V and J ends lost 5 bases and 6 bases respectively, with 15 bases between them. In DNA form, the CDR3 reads TGTGCCAGCAGTCTGAGCCTTTGGGCGGATACGCAGTATTTT. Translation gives CASSLSLWADTQYF.

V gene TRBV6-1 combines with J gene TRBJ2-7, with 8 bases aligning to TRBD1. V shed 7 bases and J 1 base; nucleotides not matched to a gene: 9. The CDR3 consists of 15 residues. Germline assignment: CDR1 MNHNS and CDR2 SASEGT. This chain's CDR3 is CASKGDRLRSYEQYF. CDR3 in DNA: TGTGCCAGCAAAGGGGACAGGCTTAGATCCTACGAGCAGTACTTC.

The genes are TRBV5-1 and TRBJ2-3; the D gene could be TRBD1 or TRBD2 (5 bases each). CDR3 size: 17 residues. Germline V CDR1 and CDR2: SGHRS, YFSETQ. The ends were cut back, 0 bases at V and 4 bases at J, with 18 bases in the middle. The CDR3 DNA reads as TGCGCCAGCAGCTTGGGCAGGGCTAGCTTTCAGGCAGATACGCAGTATTTT. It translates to CASSLGRASFQADTQYF.

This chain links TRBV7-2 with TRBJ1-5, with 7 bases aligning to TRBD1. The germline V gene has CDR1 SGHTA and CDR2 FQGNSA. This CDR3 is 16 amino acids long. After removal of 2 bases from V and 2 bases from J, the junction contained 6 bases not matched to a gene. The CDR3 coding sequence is TGTGCCAGCAGCTTACGAGACAGGGATGGCAATCAGCCCCAGCATTTT. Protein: CASSLRDRDGNQPQHF.

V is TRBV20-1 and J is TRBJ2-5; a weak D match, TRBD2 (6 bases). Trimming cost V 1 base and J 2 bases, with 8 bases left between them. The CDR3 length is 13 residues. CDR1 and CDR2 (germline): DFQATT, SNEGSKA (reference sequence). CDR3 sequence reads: CSARGSGQETQYF. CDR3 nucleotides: TGCAGTGCTAGAGGTAGCGGACAAGAGACCCAGTACTTC.

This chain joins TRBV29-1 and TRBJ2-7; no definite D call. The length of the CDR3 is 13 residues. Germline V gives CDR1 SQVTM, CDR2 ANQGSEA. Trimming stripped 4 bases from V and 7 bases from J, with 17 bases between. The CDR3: CSVGPAVNNEQYF. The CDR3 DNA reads TGCAGCGTTGGACCAGCAGTAAACAATGAGCAGTACTTC.

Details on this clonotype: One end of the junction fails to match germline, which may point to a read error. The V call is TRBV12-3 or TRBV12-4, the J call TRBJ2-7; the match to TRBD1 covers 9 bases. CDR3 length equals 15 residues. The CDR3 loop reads CVSSPPGQGPYEQYF. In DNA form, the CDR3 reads TGTGTCAGCAGTCCGCCGGGACAGGGTCCATACGAGCAGTACTTC.

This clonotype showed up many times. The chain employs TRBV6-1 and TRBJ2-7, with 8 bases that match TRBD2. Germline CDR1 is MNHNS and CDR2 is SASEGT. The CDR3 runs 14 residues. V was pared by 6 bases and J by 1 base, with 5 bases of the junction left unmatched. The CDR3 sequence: CASRLTSGSYEQYF. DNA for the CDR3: TGTGCCAGCAGGCTTACTAGCGGATCCTACGAGCAGTACTTC.

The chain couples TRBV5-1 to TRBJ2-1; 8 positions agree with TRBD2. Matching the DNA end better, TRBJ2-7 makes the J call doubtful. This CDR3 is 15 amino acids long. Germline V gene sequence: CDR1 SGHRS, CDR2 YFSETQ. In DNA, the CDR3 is TGCGCCAGCAATGCGGGAGGAAGCTCCTACAATGAGCAGTACTTC. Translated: CASNAGGSSYNEQYF.

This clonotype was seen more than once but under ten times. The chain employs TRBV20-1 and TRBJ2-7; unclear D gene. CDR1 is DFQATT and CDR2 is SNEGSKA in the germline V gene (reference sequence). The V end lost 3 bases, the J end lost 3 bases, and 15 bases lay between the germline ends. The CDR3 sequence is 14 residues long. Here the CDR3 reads CSASMAASNYEQYF. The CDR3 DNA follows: TGCAGTGCTAGTATGGCTGCTTCAAACTACGAGCAGTACTTC.

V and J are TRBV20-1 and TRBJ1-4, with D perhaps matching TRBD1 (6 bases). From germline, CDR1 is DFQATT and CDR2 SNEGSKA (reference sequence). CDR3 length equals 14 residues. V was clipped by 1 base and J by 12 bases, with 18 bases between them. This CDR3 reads CSARAGGINEELFF. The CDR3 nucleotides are TGCAGTGCTAGAGCCGGGGGCATTAACGAAGAACTGTTTTTT.

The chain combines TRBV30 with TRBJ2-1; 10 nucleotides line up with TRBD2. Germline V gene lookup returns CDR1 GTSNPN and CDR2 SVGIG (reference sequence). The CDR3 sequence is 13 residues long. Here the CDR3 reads CASLAGGPNEQFF. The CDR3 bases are TGTGCTTCCTTAGCGGGGGGTCCCAATGAGCAGTTCTTC.

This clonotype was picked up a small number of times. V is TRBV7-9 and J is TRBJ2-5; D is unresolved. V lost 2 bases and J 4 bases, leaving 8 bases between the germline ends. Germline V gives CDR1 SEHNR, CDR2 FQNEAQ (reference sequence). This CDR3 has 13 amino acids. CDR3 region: CASSLHTLETQYF. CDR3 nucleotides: TGTGCCAGCAGCTTACACACACTAGAGACCCAGTACTTC.

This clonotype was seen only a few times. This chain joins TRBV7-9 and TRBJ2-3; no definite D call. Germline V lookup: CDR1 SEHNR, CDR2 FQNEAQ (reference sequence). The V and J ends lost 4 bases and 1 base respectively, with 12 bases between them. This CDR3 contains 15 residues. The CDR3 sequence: CASSSPTIRTDTQYF. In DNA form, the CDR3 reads TGTGCCAGCAGCTCCCCTACTATTCGCACAGATACGCAGTATTTT.

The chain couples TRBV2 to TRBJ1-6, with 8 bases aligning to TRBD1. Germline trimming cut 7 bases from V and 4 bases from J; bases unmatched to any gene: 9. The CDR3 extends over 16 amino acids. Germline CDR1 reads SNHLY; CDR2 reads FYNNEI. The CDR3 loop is CASTLWTGQYNSPLHF. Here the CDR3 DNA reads TGTGCCAGCACTTTATGGACAGGGCAATATAATTCACCCCTCCACTTT.

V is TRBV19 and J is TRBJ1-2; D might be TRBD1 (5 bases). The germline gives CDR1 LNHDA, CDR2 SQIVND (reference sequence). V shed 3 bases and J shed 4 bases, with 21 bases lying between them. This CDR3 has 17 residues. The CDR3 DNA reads TGTGCCAGTAGTATGGGCAGGGTTGGGAAACGCGCCTATGGCTACACCTTC. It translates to CASSMGRVGKRAYGYTF.

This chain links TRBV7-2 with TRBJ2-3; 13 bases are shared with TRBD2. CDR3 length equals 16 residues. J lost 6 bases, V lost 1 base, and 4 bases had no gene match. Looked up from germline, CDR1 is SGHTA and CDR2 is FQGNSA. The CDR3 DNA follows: TGTGCCAGCAGCTTAGGAGGACTAGCGGGAGTCGATACGCAGTATTTT. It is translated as CASSLGGLAGVDTQYF. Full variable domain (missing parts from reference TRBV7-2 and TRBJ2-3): GAGVSQSPSNKVTEKGKDVELRCDPISGHTALYWYRQSLGQGLEFLIYFQGNSAPDKSGLPSDRFSAERTGGSVSTLTIQRTQQEDSAVYLCASSLGGLAGVDTQYFGPGTRLTVL.

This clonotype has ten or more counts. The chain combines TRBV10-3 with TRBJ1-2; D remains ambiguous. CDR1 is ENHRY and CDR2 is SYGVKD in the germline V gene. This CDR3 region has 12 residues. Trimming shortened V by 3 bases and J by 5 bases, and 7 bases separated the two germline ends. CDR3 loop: CAISEGGYGYTF. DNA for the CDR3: TGTGCCATCAGTGAAGGAGGGTATGGCTACACCTTC.

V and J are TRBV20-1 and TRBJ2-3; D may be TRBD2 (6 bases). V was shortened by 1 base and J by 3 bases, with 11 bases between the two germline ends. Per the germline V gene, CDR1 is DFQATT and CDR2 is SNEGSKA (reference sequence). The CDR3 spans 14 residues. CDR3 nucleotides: TGCAGTGCTAGAGCGACTAGACCTACAGATACGCAGTATTTT. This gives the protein CSARATRPTDTQYF.